The 7 T cell receptor beta chains below were found in one sample sequenced in a study of tumor-infiltrating lymphocytes in localized non-small cell lung cancer. The method was immunoSEQ multiplex PCR; TCRdb's version includes in-frame clones alone and lacks a portion of them. Of 10,000 to 15,000 clones detected, approximately 71% appear once; the ten largest clones hold around 7.1%. The sample comprised lung tumor tissue. These receptor sequences come from a human donor with non-small cell lung cancer.

V is TRBV7-9 and J is TRBJ1-2; D may be TRBD1 (5 bases). V lost 4 bases and J 7 bases, leaving 13 bases between the germline ends. Germline V gives CDR1 SEHNR, CDR2 FQNEAQ (reference sequence). The CDR3 is 13 amino acids. Here the CDR3 reads CASSSPGGTGYTF. CDR3 bases: TGTGCCAGCAGCTCCCCCGGGGGAACTGGCTACACCTTC.

This rearrangement joins TRBV7-9 to TRBJ2-5; D is possibly TRBD1 (5 bases). V was clipped by 5 bases and J by 5 bases, with 15 bases between them. Germline CDR1 SEHNR, CDR2 FQNEAQ (reference sequence). The CDR3 spans 14 residues. The CDR3 coding sequence is TGTGCCAGCAGCCAACCAGGGTTTCTGGAGACCCAGTACTTC. As protein: CASSQPGFLETQYF.

The rearrangement uses TRBV18 and TRBJ2-5; the D call may be TRBD1 or TRBD2 (5 bases each). CDR3 length: 13 amino acids. Trimming cost V 8 bases and J 5 bases, with 15 bases left between them. Germline-derived CDR1 and CDR2 are KGHSH and LQKENI. CDR3 in amino acids: CASNPGRGETQYF. CDR3 nucleotide sequence: TGTGCCAGCAACCCGGGGCGAGGGGAGACCCAGTACTTC.

The chain links TRBV5-1 to TRBJ1-6; 9 nucleotides agree with TRBD1. The CDR3 has 15 amino acids. V lost 1 base, J lost 6 bases, and 2 bases stayed unmatched. CDR1 and CDR2 from the germline V gene are SGHRS and YFSETQ. The CDR3 loop is CASSLQGQGNSPLHF. The CDR3 DNA reads as TGCGCCAGCAGCTTGCAGGGACAGGGTAATTCACCCCTCCACTTT.

The V call is TRBV11-2, the J call TRBJ2-7; D is ambiguous. V lost 7 bases to trimming and J lost 4 bases, with 11 bases between them. This CDR3 has 12 amino acids. Germline V gene lookup returns CDR1 SGHAT and CDR2 FQNNGV. The CDR3 DNA follows: TGTGCCAGCACCACCTCAGCGTACGAGCAGTACTTC. Protein sequence: CASTTSAYEQYF.

The chain couples TRBV2 to TRBJ1-5; D gene uncertain. Germline V gives CDR1 SNHLY, CDR2 FYNNEI. V lost 2 bases, J lost 0 bases, and 5 bases lay in between. CDR3 length: 14 amino acids. The CDR3: CASSEQVSNQPQHF. In DNA, the CDR3 is TGTGCCAGCAGTGAACAGGTTAGCAATCAGCCCCAGCATTTT.

The gene calls are TRBV2 and TRBJ2-5, with TRBD1 identical over 8 bases. Trimming took 6 bases from V and 4 from J; bases not matched to a gene: 10. Germline CDR1 reads SNHLY; CDR2 reads FYNNEI. The CDR3 runs 15 residues. CDR3 nucleotides: TGTGCCAGCAGCGGACAGGGTAGAGCGAGAGAGACCCAGTACTTC. Its protein product is CASSGQGRARETQYF.